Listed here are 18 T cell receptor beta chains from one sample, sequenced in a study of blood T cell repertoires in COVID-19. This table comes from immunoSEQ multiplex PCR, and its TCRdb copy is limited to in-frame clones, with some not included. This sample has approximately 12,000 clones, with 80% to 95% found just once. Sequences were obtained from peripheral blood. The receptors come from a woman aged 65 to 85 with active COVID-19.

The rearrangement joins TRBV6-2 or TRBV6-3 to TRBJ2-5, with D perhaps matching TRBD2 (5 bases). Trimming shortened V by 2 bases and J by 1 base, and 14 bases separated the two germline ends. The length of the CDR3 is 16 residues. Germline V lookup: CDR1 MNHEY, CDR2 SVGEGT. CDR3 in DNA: TGTGCCAGCAGTTACGGGGAGCGATGGGTCCAAGAGACCCAGTACTTC. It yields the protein CASSYGERWVQETQYF.

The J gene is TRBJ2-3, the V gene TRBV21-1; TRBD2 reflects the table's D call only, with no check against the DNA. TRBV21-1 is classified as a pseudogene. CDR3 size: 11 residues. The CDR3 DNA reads TGTGCCAGCCCTAGCACAGATACGCAGTATTTT. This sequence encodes CASPSTDTQYF.

CDR3 residues: CATSDPTGTGSRDTQYF. The CDR3 DNA is TGTGCCACCAGTGACCCAACCGGGACAGGGAGTCGGGATACGCAGTATTTT. This sequence joins TRBV24-1 and TRBJ2-3; 9 nucleotides align to TRBD1. CDR3 length equals 17 residues. The V gene end was trimmed by 4 bases and the J gene end by 6 bases; junction bases not matched to a gene: 13. Germline assignment: CDR1 KGHDR and CDR2 SFDVKD.

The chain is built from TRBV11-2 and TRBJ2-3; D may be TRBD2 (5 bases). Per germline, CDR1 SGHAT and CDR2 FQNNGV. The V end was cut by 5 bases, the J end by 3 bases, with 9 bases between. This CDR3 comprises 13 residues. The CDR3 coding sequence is TGTGCCAGCAGCCCCGGACTTACAGATACGCAGTATTTT. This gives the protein CASSPGLTDTQYF.

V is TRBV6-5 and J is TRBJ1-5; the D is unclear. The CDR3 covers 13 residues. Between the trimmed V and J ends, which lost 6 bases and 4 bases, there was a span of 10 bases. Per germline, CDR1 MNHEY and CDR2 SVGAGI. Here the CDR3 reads CASRAVKNQPQHF. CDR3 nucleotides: TGTGCCAGCAGGGCAGTCAAAAATCAGCCCCAGCATTTT.

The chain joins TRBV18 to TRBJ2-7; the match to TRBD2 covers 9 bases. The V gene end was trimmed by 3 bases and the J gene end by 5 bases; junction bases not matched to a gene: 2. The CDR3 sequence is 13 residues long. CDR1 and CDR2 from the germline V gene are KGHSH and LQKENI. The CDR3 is CASSPSGSNEQYF. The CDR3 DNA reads TGTGCCAGCTCACCTAGCGGGAGCAACGAGCAGTACTTC.

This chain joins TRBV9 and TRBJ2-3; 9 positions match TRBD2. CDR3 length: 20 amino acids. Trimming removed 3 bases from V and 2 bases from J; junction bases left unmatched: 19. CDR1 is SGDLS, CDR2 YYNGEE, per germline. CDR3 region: CASSASFGVAGVRDTDTQYF. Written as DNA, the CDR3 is TGTGCCAGCAGCGCCTCCTTTGGGGTAGCGGGAGTACGAGACACAGATACGCAGTATTTT.

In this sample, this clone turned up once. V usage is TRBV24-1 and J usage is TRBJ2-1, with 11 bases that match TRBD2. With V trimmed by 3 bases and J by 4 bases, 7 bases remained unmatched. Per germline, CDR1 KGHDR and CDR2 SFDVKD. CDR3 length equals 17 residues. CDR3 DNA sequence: TGTGCCACCAGTGATCACTCCGGGACTAGCGGTTACAATGAGCAGTTCTTC. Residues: CATSDHSGTSGYNEQFF.

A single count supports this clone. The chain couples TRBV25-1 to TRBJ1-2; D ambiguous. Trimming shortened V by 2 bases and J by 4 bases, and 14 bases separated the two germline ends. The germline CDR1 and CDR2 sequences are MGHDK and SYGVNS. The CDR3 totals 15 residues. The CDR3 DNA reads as TGTGCCAGCAGTGAAGATTCGGTCTCCCCCTATGGCTACACCTTC. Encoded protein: CASSEDSVSPYGYTF.

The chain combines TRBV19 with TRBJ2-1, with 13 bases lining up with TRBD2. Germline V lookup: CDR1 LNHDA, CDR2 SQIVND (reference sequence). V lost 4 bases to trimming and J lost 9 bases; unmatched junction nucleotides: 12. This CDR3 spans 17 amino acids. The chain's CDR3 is CASSRTSGSTYFGEQFF. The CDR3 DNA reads TGTGCCAGTAGTAGGACTAGCGGGAGTACCTACTTCGGTGAGCAGTTCTTC.

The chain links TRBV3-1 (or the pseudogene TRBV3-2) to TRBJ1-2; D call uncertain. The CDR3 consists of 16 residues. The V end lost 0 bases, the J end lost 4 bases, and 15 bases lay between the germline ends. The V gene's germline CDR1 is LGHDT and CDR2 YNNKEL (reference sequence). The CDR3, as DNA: TGTGCCAGCAGCCAAGATTCGGTAACAGCCACCTATGGCTACACCTTC. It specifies CASSQDSVTATYGYTF.

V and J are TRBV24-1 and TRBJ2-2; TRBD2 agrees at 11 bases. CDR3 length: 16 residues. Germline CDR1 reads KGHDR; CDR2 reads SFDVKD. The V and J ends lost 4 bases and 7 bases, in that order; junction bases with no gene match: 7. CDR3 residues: CATSDRTSGLGGELFF. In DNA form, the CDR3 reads TGTGCCACCAGTGACAGGACTAGCGGGCTTGGCGGGGAGCTGTTTTTT.

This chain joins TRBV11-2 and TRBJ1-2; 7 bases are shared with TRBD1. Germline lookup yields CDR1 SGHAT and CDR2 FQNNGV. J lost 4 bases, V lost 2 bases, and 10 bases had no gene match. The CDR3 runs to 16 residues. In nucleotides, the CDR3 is TGTGCCAGCAGCTTACGAGGACAGGAGGGTAGCTATGGCTACACCTTC. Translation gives CASSLRGQEGSYGYTF.

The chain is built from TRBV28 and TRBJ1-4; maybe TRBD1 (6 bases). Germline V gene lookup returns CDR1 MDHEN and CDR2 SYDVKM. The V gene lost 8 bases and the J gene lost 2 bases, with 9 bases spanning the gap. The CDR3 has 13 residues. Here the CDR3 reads CASLRGTNEKLFF. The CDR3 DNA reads TGTGCCAGCCTAAGGGGGACTAATGAAAAACTGTTTTTT.

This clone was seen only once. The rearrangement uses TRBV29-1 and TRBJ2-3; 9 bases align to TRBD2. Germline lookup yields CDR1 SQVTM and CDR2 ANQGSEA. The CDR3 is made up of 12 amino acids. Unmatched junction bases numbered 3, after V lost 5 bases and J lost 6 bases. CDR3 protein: CSVRRGGDTQYF. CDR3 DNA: TGCAGCGTTCGGCGGGGGGGGGATACGCAGTATTTT.

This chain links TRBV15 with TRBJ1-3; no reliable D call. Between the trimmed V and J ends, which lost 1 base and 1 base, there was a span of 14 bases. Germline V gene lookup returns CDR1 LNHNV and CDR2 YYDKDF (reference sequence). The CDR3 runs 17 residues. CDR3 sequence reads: CATSRALAGGSGNTIYF. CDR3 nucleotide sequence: TGTGCCACCAGCAGAGCTCTTGCAGGCGGGTCTGGAAACACCATATATTTT.

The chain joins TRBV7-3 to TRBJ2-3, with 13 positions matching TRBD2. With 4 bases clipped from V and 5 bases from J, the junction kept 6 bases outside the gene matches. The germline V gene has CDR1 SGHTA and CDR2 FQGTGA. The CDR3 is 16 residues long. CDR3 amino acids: CASSSGLAGVGDTQYF. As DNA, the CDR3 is TGTGCCAGCAGCTCCGGACTAGCGGGAGTTGGAGATACGCAGTATTTT.

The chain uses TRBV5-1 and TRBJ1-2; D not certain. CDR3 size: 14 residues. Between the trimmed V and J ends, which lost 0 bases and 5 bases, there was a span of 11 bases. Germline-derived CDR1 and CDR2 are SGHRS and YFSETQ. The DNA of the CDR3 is TGCGCCAGCAGCTTGGGGTTAGGAGCTTATGGCTACACCTTC. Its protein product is CASSLGLGAYGYTF. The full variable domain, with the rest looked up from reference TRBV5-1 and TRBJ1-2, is KAGVTQTPRYLIKTRGQQVTLSCSPISGHRSVSWYQQTPGQGLQFLFEYFSETQRNKGNFPGRFSGRQFSNSRSEMNVSTLELGDSALYLCASSLGLGAYGYTFGSGTRLTVV.